This entry describes one TCR beta chain. No antigen is known for it. The sample belongs to a study of T cell repertoires in ileal Crohn's disease. Study-level information: Each sample's TCRB immunosequencing used around 0.5 micrograms of biopsy DNA. General observations from the study: High-frequency clones were more common in sorted CD8 than CD4 cells.

Time point reported: inflamed ileum from the surgical specimen. Data came from immunoSEQ multiplex PCR; TCRdb stores just in-frame clones and leaves some out. The table lists about 17,000 clones, roughly 76% of them singletons. Unmatched junction bases numbered 7, after V lost 0 bases and J lost 5 bases. The CDR3 spans 17 residues. The TCR was taken from an adult with Crohn's disease. This chain connects TRBV23-1 to TRBJ1-1, with 12 bases aligning to TRBD1. TRBV23-1 is placed among ORFs of uncertain function. Sequencing was carried out using ileal tissue. The CDR3 reads CASSQSGDRGRRTEAFF. In DNA, the CDR3 is TGCGCCAGCAGTCAATCGGGGGACAGGGGGCGGCGGACTGAAGCTTTCTTT.